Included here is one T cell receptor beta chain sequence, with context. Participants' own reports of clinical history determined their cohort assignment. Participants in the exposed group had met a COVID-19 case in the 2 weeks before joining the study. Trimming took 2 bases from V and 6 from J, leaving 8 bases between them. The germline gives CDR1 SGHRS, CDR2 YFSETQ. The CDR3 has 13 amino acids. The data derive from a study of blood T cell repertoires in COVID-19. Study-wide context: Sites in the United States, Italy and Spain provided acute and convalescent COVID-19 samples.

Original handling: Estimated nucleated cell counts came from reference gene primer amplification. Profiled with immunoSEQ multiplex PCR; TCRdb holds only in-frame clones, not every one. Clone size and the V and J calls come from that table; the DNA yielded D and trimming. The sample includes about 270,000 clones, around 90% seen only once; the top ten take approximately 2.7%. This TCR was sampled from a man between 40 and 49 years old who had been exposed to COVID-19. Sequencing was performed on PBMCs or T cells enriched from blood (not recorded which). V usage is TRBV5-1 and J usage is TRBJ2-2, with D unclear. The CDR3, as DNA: TGCGCCAGCAGCTTTGTTACATCCGGGGAGCTGTTTTTT. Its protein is CASSFVTSGELFF.